A selection of T cell receptor beta chains follows, all from one sample in a study of siplizumab effects on memory and regulatory T cells. Generated by immunoSEQ multiplex PCR, the TCRdb table keeps only in-frame clones and is missing some. The table shows tens of thousands of clones, with 93% occurring only once. Sequenced input: CD8+ T cells sorted from blood. The receptors originated from a human donor in good health. Each CDR3 is given with its conserved first and last residue. A D gene is named only where the DNA matches it firmly. Expanded clones are given a class, and other clones once, few, many or no size at all.

D,J,V,size,DNA,CDR3
TRBD2,TRBJ2-1,TRBV10-2,NA,TGCGCCAGCAGTGATTCAGCGGGGGGGCCCTATGAGCAGTTCTTC,CASSDSAGGPYEQFF
NA,TRBJ1-5,TRBV11-2,NA,TGTGCCAGCAGCTTAGAGGTGGATCAGCCCCAGCATTTT,CASSLEVDQPQHF
TRBD1,TRBJ2-6,TRBV28,once,TGTGCCAGCAGCCATATGACAGGGGATGGGGCCAACGTCCTGACTTTC,CASSHMTGDGANVLTF
NA,TRBJ2-3,TRBV9,NA,TGTGCCAGCAGCGAACAGGGTTTGACAGATACGCAGTATTTT,CASSEQGLTDTQYF
NA,TRBJ2-2,TRBV19,NA,TGTGCCAGTAGTCTCCGCCCCGGGGAGCTGTTTTTT,CASSLRPGELFF
TRBD1,TRBJ2-3,TRBV6-6,few,TGTGCCAGCAGTCAGATCGGGACAGGGTTGACAGATACGCAGTATTTT,CASSQIGTGLTDTQYF
TRBD2,TRBJ2-7,TRBV28,NA,TGTGCCAGCAGCAACGCCGGGAGGGTGGGCGAGCAGTACTTC,CASSNAGRVGEQYF
NA,TRBJ1-1,TRBV13,NA,TGTGCCAGCAGCTTGGGGTCTATTGGGTCGAACACTGAAGCTTTCTTT,CASSLGSIGSNTEAFF
NA,TRBJ1-5,TRBV30,NA,TGTGCCTGGAGCCTGGGGCAGGTAAATCAGCCCCAGCATTTT,CAWSLGQVNQPQHF
TRBD2,TRBJ2-7,TRBV27,NA,TGTGCCAGCAGTTTATCGGTCGGGGGGGACTCCTACGAGCAGTACTTC,CASSLSVGGDSYEQYF
NA,TRBJ1-2,TRBV7-9,NA,TGTGCCAGCAGCTTAGGGGTGGAGGGCTACACCTTC,CASSLGVEGYTF
NA,TRBJ2-7,TRBV7-8,NA,TGTGCCAGCAGCTTAGCGTACAGGAACTACGAGCAGTACTTC,CASSLAYRNYEQYF
TRBD2,TRBJ2-3,TRBV9,NA,TGTGCCAGCAGCCCGGGGGGACCGCAGTATTTT,CASSPGGPQYF
NA,TRBJ2-1,TRBV5-4,NA,TGTGCCAGCAGCTTGGCGGATGGGGAAGAGCAGTTCTTC,CASSLADGEEQFF
NA,TRBJ1-2,TRBV19,once,TGTGCCAGTAGTATAGTATTTGGAGGGGATGGCTACACCTTC,CASSIVFGGDGYTF
TRBD1,TRBJ1-1,TRBV7-9,NA,TGTGCCACCCGGACAGGGGGGACTGAAGCTTTCTTT,CATRTGGTEAFF
NA,TRBJ1-2,TRBV19,NA,TGTGCCAGTAGTATAGGGACAACCTATGGCTACACCTTC,CASSIGTTYGYTF
NA,TRBJ2-5,TRBV9,NA,TGTGCCAGCAGCGGGGGTGGGCGGGGTAGCCAAGAGACCCAGTACTTC,CASSGGGRGSQETQYF
NA,TRBJ2-7,TRBV20-1,NA,TGCAGTGCTAGAGCGGGCGAGCAGTACTTC,CSARAGEQYF
TRBD1,TRBJ2-7,TRBV6-1,NA,TGTGCCAGCAGTGAAGGACAGGGGAGCTCCTACGAGCAGTACTTC,CASSEGQGSSYEQYF
TRBD2,TRBJ2-2,TRBV6-4,NA,TGTGCCAGCAATGGACTAGCCGGGGAGCTGTTTTTT,CASNGLAGELFF
TRBD2,TRBJ2-7,TRBV30,NA,TGTGCCTGGAGTGGGGGGGGAGGGGTTTTCGACGAGCAGTACTTC,CAWSGGGGVFDEQYF
NA,TRBJ2-7,TRBV6-1,NA,TGTGCCAGCAGTGAACGGACGTTCGTTGACGAGCAGTACTTC,CASSERTFVDEQYF
NA,TRBJ2-3,TRBV19,NA,TGTGCCAGTAGTACCTACACTCGGGCCGATACGCAGTATTTT,CASSTYTRADTQYF
TRBD1,TRBJ2-1,TRBV5-1,NA,TGCGCCAGCAGCACCGGGACAGGGACCTACAATGAGCAGTTCTTC,CASSTGTGTYNEQFF
TRBD1,TRBJ2-7,TRBV18,NA,TGTGCCAGCTCACCCGGACAGGGGCTCGCCGAGCAGTACTTC,CASSPGQGLAEQYF
NA,TRBJ2-1,TRBV18,NA,TGTGCCAGCTCACCACCGAACTCAGGCAATGAGCAGTTCTTC,CASSPPNSGNEQFF
TRBD2,TRBJ2-7,TRBV25-1,NA,TGTGCCAGCAGGGGACTAGCGGGGGGCCTTTCATTGGGCGAGCAGTACTTC,CASRGLAGGLSLGEQYF
NA,TRBJ2-2,TRBV7-9,NA,TGTGCCAGCAGCTCCTACTATGATTCCGACACCGGGGAGCTGTTTTTT,CASSSYYDSDTGELFF
NA,TRBJ1-1,TRBV14,NA,TGTGCCAGCAGCCAATTTGCCAGGGAAGCTTTCTTT,CASSQFAREAFF
NA,TRBJ1-1,TRBV6-5,NA,TGTGCCAGCAGTTACTCCCCAGGGACGTTTGGTGCTTTCTTT,CASSYSPGTFGAFF
NA,TRBJ2-1,TRBV19,NA,TGTGCCAGTAGTATAAAGTGGGGCGACAATGAGCAGTTCTTC,CASSIKWGDNEQFF
NA,TRBJ2-7,TRBV27,NA,TGTGCCAGCATCATCCTACGTGAGGGCCGAGGCTACGAGCAGTACTTC,CASIILREGRGYEQYF
TRBD1,TRBJ2-3,TRBV4-1,NA,TGCGCCAGCAGCCAGCGACAGGGGGCTACAGATACGCAGTATTTT,CASSQRQGATDTQYF
NA,TRBJ1-1,TRBV7-6,NA,TGTGCCAGCAGCAGAGCAGGGAACACTGAAGCTTTCTTT,CASSRAGNTEAFF
TRBD2,TRBJ2-3,TRBV4-1,NA,TGCGCCAGCAGCCAAGAAACTAGCGGGGGGCCAGATACGCAGTATTTT,CASSQETSGGPDTQYF
NA,TRBJ2-1,TRBV6-5,NA,TGTGCCAGCAGTTACCCAGGTTACAATGAGCAGTTCTTC,CASSYPGYNEQFF
NA,TRBJ2-5,TRBV10-1,NA,TGCGCCAGCAGTGAGGGATACCAAGAGACCCAGTACTTC,CASSEGYQETQYF
TRBD2,TRBJ2-7,TRBV5-6,NA,TGTGCCAGCAGCTTCGGACTAGCGGGGGACGAGCAGTACTTC,CASSFGLAGDEQYF
TRBD1,TRBJ1-5,TRBV27,NA,TGTGCCAGCAGTCCCGTGGGGGGGACAGGGGTGGGAAATCAGCCCCAGCATTTT,CASSPVGGTGVGNQPQHF
NA,TRBJ1-1,TRBV9,NA,TGTGCCAGCAGCGCCCCCCAACAGGGATCCGCTGAAGCTTTCTTT,CASSAPQQGSAEAFF
NA,TRBJ2-1,TRBV7-8,NA,TGTGCCAGCAGCTCCTATGAGGGCGTAGATGAGCAGTTCTTC,CASSSYEGVDEQFF
NA,TRBJ1-3,TRBV6-1,NA,TGTGCCAGCAGTGAAGACAGGGAGCCCAACACCATATATTTT,CASSEDREPNTIYF
NA,TRBJ2-3,TRBV7-2,NA,TGTGCCAGCAGCATAATGGGGGCCGGCACAGATACGCAGTATTTT,CASSIMGAGTDTQYF
NA,TRBJ2-3,TRBV13,NA,TGTGCCAGCAGCTCCGCCGCTGGAGGAGCGGACCACACAGATACGCAGTATTTT,CASSSAAGGADHTDTQYF
TRBD1,TRBJ1-2,TRBV7-6,NA,TGTGCCAGCAGCTTGACAGGGGGGGGAGACTATGGCTACACCTTC,CASSLTGGGDYGYTF
NA,TRBJ1-5,TRBV10-2,NA,TGCGCCAGCAGTGAGTCCATGATTAGCAATCAGCCCCAGCATTTT,CASSESMISNQPQHF
NA,TRBJ2-7,TRBV12-2,NA,TGTGCAAGTCGCTTAGTGGGACTAGCGGACCACTCCTACGAGCAGTACTTC,CASRLVGLADHSYEQYF
NA,TRBJ1-1,TRBV7-6,NA,TGTGCCAGCAGCTTAGCCCTAGGATTGAACACTGAAGCTTTCTTT,CASSLALGLNTEAFF
NA,TRBJ1-2,TRBV7-5,NA,TGTGTCAGAAGCTCCCCCACCCATTACTATGGCTACACCTTC,CVRSSPTHYYGYTF
NA,TRBJ2-7,TRBV7-7,NA,TGTGCCAGCAGCTTAGAGGAGGAATCCTACGAGCAGTACTTC,CASSLEEESYEQYF
NA,TRBJ2-7,TRBV4-1,NA,TGCGCCAGCAGCCAAGTGGCCACCATCTACGAGCAGTACTTC,CASSQVATIYEQYF
TRBD1,TRBJ2-5,TRBV5-1,NA,TGCGCCAGCAGCCGCCCGGATACAGGGGTTCAAGAGACCCAGTACTTC,CASSRPDTGVQETQYF
NA,TRBJ1-2,TRBV4-2,NA,TGTGCCAGCAGCCAAGAGACCTACGAGACGTATAACTATGGCTACACCTTC,CASSQETYETYNYGYTF
NA,TRBJ2-2,TRBV4-3,NA,TGCGCCAGCAGCCAAGACCGGGACTGGGGCACCGGGGAGCTGTTTTTT,CASSQDRDWGTGELFF
NA,TRBJ2-7,TRBV2,NA,TGTGCCAGCAGTGAAGCTGGCCAGGTAGAAGGCGAGCAGTACTTC,CASSEAGQVEGEQYF
TRBD1,TRBJ1-5,TRBV15,NA,TGTGCCGCCAGCAGAGATCTGGGACAGGGGCCCAATCAGCCCCAGCATTTT,CAASRDLGQGPNQPQHF
TRBD2,TRBJ2-1,TRBV19,NA,TGTGCCAGTAGTATTCTGGGACTAGCGGGGGGAAAGTACAATGAGCAGTTCTTC,CASSILGLAGGKYNEQFF